What follows describes a single TCR beta chain. The data stem from a study of patients and donors after allogeneic stem cell transplantation. One entry per CDR3 protein, called by TCRdb with MiXCR from the RT-PCR reads. The table lists roughly 960,000 distinct CDR3 sequences, approximately 18% of them singletons. The germline CDR1 and CDR2 sequences are MGHDK and SYGVNS. The CDR3 consists of 16 residues. Trimming took off 5 bases at V and 0 bases at J, with 13 bases between the two ends. This TCR came from a human donor who was either an allogeneic HSCT recipient or a stem cell or donor lymphocyte infusion donor (not recorded which). It is not recorded whose cells these are; they may come from a transplant donor. The chain links TRBV25-1 to TRBJ2-2; no clear D gene. Sequencing used blood, either unsorted or a sorted T cell fraction (not recorded which). CDR3 in amino acids: CASSRKDRANTGELFF. The CDR3 DNA reads as TGTGCCAGCAGTCGGAAGGACCGTGCGAACACCGGGGAGCTGTTTTTT.